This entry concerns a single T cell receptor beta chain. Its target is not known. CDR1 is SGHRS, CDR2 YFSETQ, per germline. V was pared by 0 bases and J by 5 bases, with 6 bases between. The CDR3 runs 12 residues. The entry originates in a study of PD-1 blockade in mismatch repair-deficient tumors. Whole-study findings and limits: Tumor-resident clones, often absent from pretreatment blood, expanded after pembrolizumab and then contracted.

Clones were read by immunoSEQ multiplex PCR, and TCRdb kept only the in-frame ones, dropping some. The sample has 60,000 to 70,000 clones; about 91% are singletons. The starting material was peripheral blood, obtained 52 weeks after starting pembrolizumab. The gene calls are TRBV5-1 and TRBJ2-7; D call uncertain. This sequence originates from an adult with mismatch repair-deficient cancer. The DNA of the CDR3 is TGCGCCAGCAGCTTGGCTCCGGACGAGCAGTACTTC. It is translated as CASSLAPDEQYF.